This entry describes one TCR beta chain. Original data processing: Nucleated cell number was recorded as an estimate derived from reference gene primer amplification. Here immunoSEQ multiplex PCR was the method, and the copy in TCRdb shows in-frame clones only, minus some. That table is the source of V, J and clone size, and D and trimming were worked out from the DNA. The sample yields under 300,000 clones, about 83% seen once. The data are from a study of blood T cell repertoires in COVID-19. At the level of the study: COVID-19 samples collected from the United States, Italy and Spain covered acute and convalescent phases. PBMCs, B-cell-depleted T cells, or T cells were the source of the cDNA or gDNA that made up the material.

The clonotype comes from a young man who had recovered from COVID-19. Sequencing was performed on peripheral blood.

DNA of the CDR3: TGTGCCAGCAGCGGTAGACAGGCCGTGAACACTGAAGCTTTCTTT. Protein: CASSGRQAVNTEAFF. The chain is built from TRBV7-8 and TRBJ1-1; weak D call: TRBD1 (6 bases). CDR1 is SGHVS and CDR2 is FQNEAQ in the germline V gene. This CDR3 spans 15 amino acids. V lost 5 bases and J lost 0, with 13 bases in between.